The sequence of this T cell receptor beta chain was determined in a study of monozygotic twins with inflammatory bowel disease (dated by TCRdb to between 2018 and 2021). Looking at the study overall: A total of approximately 28 monozygotic twin pairs were included in the full study, comprising nine German pairs (four IBD-concordant, five IBD-discordant) and 19 IBD-discordant Danish pairs. The search for disease-associated traits relied mainly on comparing IBD patients with their genetically identical healthy co-twins within discordant pairs. Each individual had, on average, about 151 000 unique TCRalpha sequences and 181 000 unique TCRbeta sequences available for analysis. Here is what the overall study found, with its caveats: Because patients were on differing immunosuppressive treatments, the repertoires may have picked up extra background noise and inter-individual variability. Distinction between different T cell subtypes could not be achieved in the analysis. Measured by the inverse Simpson index, TCRbeta repertoire diversity was lower in IBD patients than in their healthy co-twins. Compared with healthy twins, IBD patients shared fewer clonotypes with other individuals, and the difference was most pronounced in patients with signs of disease activity. No single strong signal or clonotype linked to IBD turned up in the results, so the idea that one exists was not supported. Repertoire similarity did not differ between concordant and discordant twins, possibly due to limited statistical power.

A roughly 2.5 ml peripheral blood sample was drawn into PAXgene tubes per donor and stored at -80°C. Without T cell sorting, total RNA was isolated from whole blood using the PAXgene blood miRNA kit on an automated QIAcube. Deep TCRalpha and TCRbeta repertoire profiling with unique molecular barcoding was performed on peripheral blood of monozygotic twin pairs concordant or discordant for inflammatory bowel disease. Smoking habits were recorded for all twin pairs, and individuals were classified as current, former or never smokers. Its CDR3 holds 23 amino acids, cysteine through phenylalanine. Only the protein sequence is given. Libraries were prepared through 5' RACE. Preparation of each TCR library used about 4,000 ng of total RNA. For each sample, cDNA synthesis with SMARTScribe reverse transcriptase was split into eight separate reactions. During cDNA synthesis, template switching was used to introduce unique molecular identifiers that contained a 6-nucleotide sample barcode. TCRalpha and TCRbeta cDNA was amplified by two nested PCRs of approximately 17 and 9 cycles, with bead purification after each PCR. Before amplification, cDNA was treated with uracil DNA-glycosylase and purified using the QIAquick PCR purification kit. The second PCR was the step at which Illumina TruSeq-compatible adapters and sample-specific barcodes were added. Library quality and concentration were assessed using TapeStation and Qubit, and about 5 ng of each library was pooled. Sequencing of pooled libraries was carried out on an Illumina HiSeq2500 single-index Rapid Run using 2 x 100 bp reads and custom sequencing primers. The published analysis was carried out like this. UMI-based consensus assembly with MiGEC version 1.2.6 was used to correct PCR and sequencing errors. V(D)J alignment, clonotype assembly and CDR3 extraction were performed with MiXCR version 2.1.1. To normalise gene usage, clonotype sharing and MAIT/NKT TCR abundance, the top 1000, 10 000 and 20 000 clonotypes in each sample were analysed. After downsampling to 27 000 UMIs, diversity was calculated as the inverse Simpson index using the vegan R package. Paired Mann-Whitney U tests were applied to discordant twin pairs, and Benjamini-Hochberg correction was used for multiple testing. The reads, reprocessed by TCRdb, yield one row per CDR3 protein sequence and no DNA. The V and J calls reflect TCRdb's pipeline rather than the authors' work. This specimen's table enumerates fewer than 200,000 distinct CDR3 sequences. The top ten hold under 3.5% of the sample.

Regarding this clonotype: It has no known antigen specificity.

Sequencing was done on a sample of blood. The TCR was taken from a human donor with ulcerative colitis or Crohn's disease, or a healthy co-twin of an affected twin (not recorded which). Recombination connected TRBV12-3 or TRBV12-4 to TRBJ2-1; TCRdb selects TRBD1, and the lack of DNA leaves this call unchecked. The CDR3 here reads CASSLAPSIMTGARFSSYNEQFF.